This TCR beta chain was documented in a study of long-term antiretroviral therapy in people with HIV (dated by TCRdb to between 2021 and 2022). Notes on the research overall: The earliest samples were collected roughly a decade before the 2015 WHO recommendation for immediate ART, at a time when ART was usually postponed until CD4 counts fell. A total of around 190 cryopreserved PBMC samples came from roughly 30 adults with confirmed HIV infection and were collected serially over a mean of roughly six years (range 1-12). Whether ART initiation and durable HIV suppression were associated with changes in peripheral blood TRB repertoire composition and diversity was tested in a retrospective serial study. Of the approximately 28 participants with HIV, more than 10 were female. No cross-contamination during QIAcube processing was seen in test extractions of a monoclonal T-cell line run alongside 33 polyclonal samples. Beyond this particular receptor, the publication reports: Limited PBMC availability meant only the TCR beta chain was sequenced, without alpha chain pairing. The samples span the years 2004 to 2017, and the ART regimens used at that time may not be as effective as current regimens. No data were available on ART adherence, viral resistance or therapy changes, limiting inferences about post-ART repertoire changes. The repertoire was dominated across all time points by expanded TRB clones identified before ART initiation, although this dominance was seen to fluctuate and to decrease in many PLHIV after ART. ART initiation was associated with a significant increase in TRB diversity, but diversity stayed significantly below transplant donor controls even after long-term ART. Because pre-ART samples had limited cell numbers, profiling was done on unsorted PBMC rather than on sorted CD4+ and CD8+ T cells. CDR3 length ranges in HIV repertoires were narrower than in controls, and network structure suggested an antigen-experienced repertoire with only a slight naive shift after ART.

This clone was seen once. The clone's antigen remains unknown. Base qualities were left out, and no much larger clone turns up one base away. Inclusion was restricted to participants for whom at least one PBMC sample before ART initiation and at least two post-ART samples were available. Every participant with HIV received treatment in the United States of America. Cryopreserved samples of 1-10 million PBMC were thawed and washed before DNA extraction. At the time of the earliest PBMC sample for each participant with HIV, ages ranged from roughly 20 to 60 years. Per participant, PBMC samples came from 1-4 timepoints prior to ART initiation and 2-8 timepoints following ART initiation, for a median of 7 samples. For every participant, serial HIV viral load, CD4+ T-cell count, ART history and demographic data were obtained. Genomic DNA was extracted from unsorted PBMC with a Qiagen kit on a QIAcube, with processing performed in batches of 12 samples.

The immunoSEQ hsTCRB v3.0 assay was used at survey level resolution to sequence the TRB variable region. The targeted TRB sequencing depth was roughly 35,000-50,000 T-cell genomes per sample. TRB libraries were pooled and sequenced on an Illumina MiSeq using a v3 150-cycle kit. The published analysis was carried out like this. Analysis of repertoires was carried out in R inside a reproducible Nextflow workflow spanning QC, data transformation and analysis. Custom analyses were implemented in LymphoSeq2, an R package for AIRR-Seq data exploration. A few samples yielding fewer than 5000 total TRB sequences were excluded, leaving around 200 analyzed HIV repertoires. Among the roughly 200 retained HIV repertoires, 55 to 60 were collected before ART initiation and more than 120 after ART initiation. Repertoires were downsampled to 5000 TRB nucleotide sequences, and summary statistics were averaged over 100 downsampling iterations. The analysis kept only TRB sequences whose CDR3 regions were at least seven amino acids long. Two measures captured diversity: a Shannon entropy-derived clonality score and the Gini coefficient. In the repertoire networks, any two of the top 5000 CDR3 amino acid sequences were linked whenever the two sequences differed by an edit distance of one. GLIPH2 predicted antigen specificity groups and MHC restriction for TRB CDR3 amino acid sequences. CDR3 amino acid sequences were matched against VDJdb and McPAS-TCR to flag known CMV, EBV, HIV or tissue antigen associations. Pre-ART, post-ART and control groups were compared with Wilcoxon signed-rank tests and Holm-Bonferroni correction. The clones in this table, taken by TCRdb from immuneACCESS, are in-frame only. Not every clone is retained; where verified, under half of the shortfall comes from an unresolved V gene, and the cause of the rest is unknown. The DNA gave D and trimming, while V, J and clone size come from that table. This sample lists about 21,000 clones; about four fifths were detected once. Of the sample, about 8% is held by the ten largest clones.

Reading from cysteine to phenylalanine, the CDR3 counts 18 amino acids. Here the CDR3 DNA is all that survives: 54 bases in frame from base 1. Sequences SGHKS (CDR1) and YYEKEE (CDR2) are obtained from the germline V gene (reference sequence). Ends trimmed: V by 1 base, J by 6 bases; bases unmatched to a gene: 10. This clonotype was sampled from a man over 45 with HIV. In this chain, TRBV5-5 is recombined with TRBJ1-4; 12 junctional bases match TRBD1. Sequenced material: unsorted PBMCs, taken at the start of antiretroviral therapy. The CDR3 has the sequence CASSLKPGQGAVDEKLFF. The DNA sequence is as follows: TGTGCCAGCAGCTTGAAGCCGGGACAGGGGGCGGTTGATGAAAAACTGTTTTTT.